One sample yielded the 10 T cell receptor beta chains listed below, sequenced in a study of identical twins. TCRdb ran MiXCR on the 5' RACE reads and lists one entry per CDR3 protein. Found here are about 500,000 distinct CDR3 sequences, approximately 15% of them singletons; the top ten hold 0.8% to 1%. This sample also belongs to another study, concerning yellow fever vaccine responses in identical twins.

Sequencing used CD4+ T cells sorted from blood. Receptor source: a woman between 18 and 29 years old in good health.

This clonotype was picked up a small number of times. The CDR3 nucleotides read TGTGCCAGCAGTGAAGTTGACTCCGGGGGGTACTTC. Translated, it gives CASSEVDSGGYF. The chain couples TRBV2 to TRBJ2-7; D is perhaps TRBD2 (6 bases). V shed 1 base and J shed 12 bases, with 13 bases lying between them. The CDR3 runs to 12 residues. Germline CDR1 and CDR2: SNHLY and FYNNEI. Filled out from reference TRBV2 and TRBJ2-7, the complete variable domain reads EPEVTQTPSHQVTQMGQEVILRCVPISNHLYFYWYRQILGQKVEFLVSFYNNEISEKSEIFDDQFSVERPDGSNFTLKIRSTKLEDSAMYFCASSEVDSGGYFGPGTRLTVT.

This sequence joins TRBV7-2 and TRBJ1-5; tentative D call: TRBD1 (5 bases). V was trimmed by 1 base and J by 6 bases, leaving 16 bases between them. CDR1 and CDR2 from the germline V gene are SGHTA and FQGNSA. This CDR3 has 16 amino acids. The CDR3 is CASSLEGRAVSQPQHF. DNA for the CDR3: TGTGCCAGCAGCTTAGAGGGCAGGGCGGTTAGTCAGCCCCAGCATTTT.

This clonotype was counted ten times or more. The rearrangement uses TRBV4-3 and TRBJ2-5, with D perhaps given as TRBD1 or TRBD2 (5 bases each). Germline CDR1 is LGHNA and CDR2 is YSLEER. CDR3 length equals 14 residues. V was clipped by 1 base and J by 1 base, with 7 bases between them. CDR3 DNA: TGCGCCAGCAGCCAAGCTGGGGGCCAAGAGACCCAGTACTTC. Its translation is CASSQAGGQETQYF.

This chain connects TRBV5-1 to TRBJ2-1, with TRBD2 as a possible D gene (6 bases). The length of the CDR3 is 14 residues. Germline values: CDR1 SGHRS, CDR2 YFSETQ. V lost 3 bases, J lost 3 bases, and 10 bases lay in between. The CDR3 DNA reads TGCGCCAGCAGCTCGGGGACTCTCTACAATGAGCAGTTCTTC. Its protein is CASSSGTLYNEQFF.

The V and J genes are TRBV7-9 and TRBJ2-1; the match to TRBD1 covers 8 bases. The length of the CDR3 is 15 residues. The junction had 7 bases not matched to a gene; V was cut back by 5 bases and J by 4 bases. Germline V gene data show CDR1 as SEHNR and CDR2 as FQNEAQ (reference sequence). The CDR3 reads CASSGAGTGYNEQFF. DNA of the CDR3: TGTGCCAGCAGCGGAGCCGGGACAGGTTACAATGAGCAGTTCTTC.

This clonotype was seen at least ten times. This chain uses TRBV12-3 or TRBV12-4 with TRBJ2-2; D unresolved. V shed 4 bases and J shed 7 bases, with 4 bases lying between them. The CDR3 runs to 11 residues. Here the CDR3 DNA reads TGTGCCAGCAGTTGGGGCGGGGAGCTGTTTTTT. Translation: CASSWGGELFF.

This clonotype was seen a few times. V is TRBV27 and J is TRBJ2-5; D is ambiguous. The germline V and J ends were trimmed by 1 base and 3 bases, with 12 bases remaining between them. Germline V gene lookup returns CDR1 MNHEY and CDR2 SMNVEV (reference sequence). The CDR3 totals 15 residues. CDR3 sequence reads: CASSLFGQSEETQYF. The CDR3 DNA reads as TGTGCCAGCAGTTTATTCGGTCAGAGTGAAGAGACCCAGTACTTC.

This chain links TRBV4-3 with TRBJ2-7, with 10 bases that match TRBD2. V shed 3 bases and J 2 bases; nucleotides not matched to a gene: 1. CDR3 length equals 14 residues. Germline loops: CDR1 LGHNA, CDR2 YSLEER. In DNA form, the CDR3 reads TGCGCCAGCAGCCATAGCGGGAGGCCCTACGAGCAGTACTTC. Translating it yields CASSHSGRPYEQYF.

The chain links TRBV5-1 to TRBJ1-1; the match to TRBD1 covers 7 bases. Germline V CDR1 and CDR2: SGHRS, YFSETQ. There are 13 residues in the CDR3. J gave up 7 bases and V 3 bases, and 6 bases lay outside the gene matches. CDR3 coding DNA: TGCGCCAGCAGCTCAGGGGACAGAAGTGAAGCTTTCTTT. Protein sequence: CASSSGDRSEAFF.

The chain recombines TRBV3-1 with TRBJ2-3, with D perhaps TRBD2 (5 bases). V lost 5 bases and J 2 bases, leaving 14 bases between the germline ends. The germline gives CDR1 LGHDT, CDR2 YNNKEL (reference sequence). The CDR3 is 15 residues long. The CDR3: CASSDTREPTDTQYF. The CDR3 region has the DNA TGTGCCAGCAGCGACACTAGGGAACCCACAGATACGCAGTATTTT.